This T cell receptor beta chain was documented in a study of blood T cells in healthy people across ages. Ten milliliters of peripheral blood were drawn from each donor into EDTA-treated tubes. Per sample, at least 5.5 micrograms of total RNA were extracted. This clonotype was observed a handful of times. The V end lost 3 bases, the J end lost 2 bases, and 11 bases lay between the germline ends. The CDR3 is made up of 14 amino acids. Sample-barcoded 5' priming and a J-beta primer mix drove a second PCR of roughly 6 to 12 cycles. TCRdb fed the 5' RACE reads into MiXCR, producing one record per CDR3 protein. The sample yields over 500,000 distinct CDR3 sequences, 27% seen once. The data also belong to a second study, concerning T cells of mothers and their children. From that study: Some 2.7 million TCR beta reads per child versus over 10 million per mother.

This sequence originates from a boy younger than 10 in good health. The gene calls are TRBV12-3 or TRBV12-4 and TRBJ2-7; no clear D gene. The specimen sequenced was blood. The DNA of the CDR3 is TGTGCCAGCAGTTTTAATGGCAGACCCTACGAGCAGTACTTC. It translates to CASSFNGRPYEQYF.